This T cell receptor beta chain was documented in a study of response to subunit inactivated influenza vaccine. Overall study findings and caveats: T cells newly recruited by each seasonal influenza vaccination are few, the authors suggested.

A single record per CDR3 protein comes from TCRdb applying MiXCR to the RT-PCR reads. The table has about 180,000 distinct CDR3 sequences, approximately 8.7% seen once. After removal of 1 base from V and 2 bases from J, the junction contained 6 bases not matched to a gene. Germline V gene sequence: CDR1 SGHDT, CDR2 YYEEEE. CDR3 length equals 16 residues. There are many counts of this clonotype. As yet, its antigen is unknown. This sequence joins TRBV5-6 and TRBJ1-3, with 7 positions matching TRBD1. The source of this sequence is a man between 45 and 60 years old who received an inactivated influenza vaccine. This material consisted of non-naive T cells sorted from PBMCs, taken on the day of vaccination. The CDR3 loop reads CASSLPTGNTGNTIYF. CDR3 coding DNA: TGTGCCAGCAGCTTGCCGACAGGGAATACTGGAAACACCATATATTTT.